This paragraph reports one T cell receptor (beta chain). Its antigen is unknown. No clone much larger than this one lies a single base away; base qualities are absent. This record comes from a study of T cell changes during pregnancy in multiple sclerosis (dated by TCRdb to between 2018 and 2020). At the level of the whole study: In women with multiple sclerosis, the researchers looked at how the T cell repertoire shifted as pregnancy progressed.

The library was made by the immunoSEQ multiplex PCR assay. The table comes from immuneACCESS by way of TCRdb, which keeps in-frame sequences with V and J called. Part of the clones is missing from these tables; in studies checked, under half for an unresolved V gene and the rest for unknown reasons. The sample table records 30,000 to 45,000 clones; about 88% of these occur just once. The top ten clones comprise about 1.2% of the sample. From the germline V gene, CDR1 is SGHAT and CDR2 is FQNNGV. From cysteine to phenylalanine, the CDR3 is 15 amino acids long. Of all the DNA, just the CDR3 is kept, 45 bases in frame from base 1. Trimming accounts for 5 bases at V and 3 bases at J, while the number of junction bases matched to no gene is 6.

The rearranged segments are TRBV11-2 and TRBJ2-1; TRBD1 agrees with 8 junctional bases. The origin of this receptor is a female donor with multiple sclerosis, enrolled in a pregnancy study. The specimen comprised CD4+ T cells from peripheral blood mononuclear cells, sampled before pregnancy. In nucleotide form, the sequence is TGTGCCAGCAGCCGGGACAGGAGCAACTACAATGAGCAGTTCTTC. Its coded protein is CASSRDRSNYNEQFF.